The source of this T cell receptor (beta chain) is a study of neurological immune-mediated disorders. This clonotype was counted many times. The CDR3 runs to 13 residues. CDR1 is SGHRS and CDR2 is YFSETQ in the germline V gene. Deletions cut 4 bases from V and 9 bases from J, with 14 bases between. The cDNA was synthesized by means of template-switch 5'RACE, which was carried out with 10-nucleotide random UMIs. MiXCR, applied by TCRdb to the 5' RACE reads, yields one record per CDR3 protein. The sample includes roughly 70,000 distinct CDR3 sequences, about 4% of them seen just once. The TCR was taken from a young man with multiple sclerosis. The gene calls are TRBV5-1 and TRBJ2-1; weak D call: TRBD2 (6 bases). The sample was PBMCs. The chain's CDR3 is CASSEGRRGEQFF. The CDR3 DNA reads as TGCGCCAGCAGCGAGGGTCGGCGGGGTGAGCAGTTCTTC. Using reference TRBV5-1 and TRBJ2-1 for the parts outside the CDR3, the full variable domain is KAGVTQTPRYLIKTRGQQVTLSCSPISGHRSVSWYQQTPGQGLQFLFEYFSETQRNKGNFPGRFSGRQFSNSRSEMNVSTLELGDSALYLCASSEGRRGEQFFGPGTRLTVL.